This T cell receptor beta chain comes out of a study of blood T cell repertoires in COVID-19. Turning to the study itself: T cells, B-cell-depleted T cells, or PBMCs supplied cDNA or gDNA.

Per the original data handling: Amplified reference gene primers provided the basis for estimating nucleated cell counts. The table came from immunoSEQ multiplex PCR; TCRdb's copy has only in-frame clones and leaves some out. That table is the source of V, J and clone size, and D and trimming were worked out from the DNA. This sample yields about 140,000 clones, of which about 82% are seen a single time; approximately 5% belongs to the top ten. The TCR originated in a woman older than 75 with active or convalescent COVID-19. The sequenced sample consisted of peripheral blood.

The CDR3 DNA reads TGTGCCTGGAGTGTCCAATCGGGCTATGGCTACACCTTC. Amino acid sequence: CAWSVQSGYGYTF. The V call is TRBV30, the J call TRBJ1-2; D remains ambiguous. The CDR3 sequence is 13 residues long. Germline V CDR1 and CDR2: GTSNPN, SVGIG (reference sequence). The germline V and J ends were trimmed by 0 bases and 4 bases, with 9 bases remaining between them.